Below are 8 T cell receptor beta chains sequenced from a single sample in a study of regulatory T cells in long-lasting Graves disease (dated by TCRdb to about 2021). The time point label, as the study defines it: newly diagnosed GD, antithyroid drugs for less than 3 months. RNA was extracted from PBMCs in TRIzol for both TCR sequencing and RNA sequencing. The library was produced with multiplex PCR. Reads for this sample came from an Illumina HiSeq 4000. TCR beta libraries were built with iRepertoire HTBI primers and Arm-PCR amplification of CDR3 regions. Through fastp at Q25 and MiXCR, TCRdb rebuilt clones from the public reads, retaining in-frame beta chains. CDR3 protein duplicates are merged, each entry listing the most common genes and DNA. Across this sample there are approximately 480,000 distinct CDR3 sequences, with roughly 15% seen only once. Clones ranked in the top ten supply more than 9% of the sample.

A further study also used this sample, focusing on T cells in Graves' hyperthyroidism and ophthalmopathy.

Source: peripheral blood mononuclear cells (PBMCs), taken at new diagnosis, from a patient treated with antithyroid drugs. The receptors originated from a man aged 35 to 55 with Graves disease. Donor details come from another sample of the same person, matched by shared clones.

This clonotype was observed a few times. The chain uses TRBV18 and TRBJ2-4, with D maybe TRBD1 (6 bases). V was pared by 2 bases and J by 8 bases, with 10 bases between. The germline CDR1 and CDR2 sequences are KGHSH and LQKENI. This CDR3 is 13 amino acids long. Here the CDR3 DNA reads TGTGCCAGCTCACCAGCACAGGGAGACATTCAGTACTTC. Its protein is CASSPAQGDIQYF. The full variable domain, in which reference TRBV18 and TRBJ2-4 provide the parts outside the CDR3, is NAGVMQNPRHLVRRRGQEARLRCSPMKGHSHVYWYRQLPEEGLKFMVYLQKENIIDESGMPKERFSAEFPKEGPSILRIQQVVRGDSAAYFCASSPAQGDIQYFGAGTRLSVL.

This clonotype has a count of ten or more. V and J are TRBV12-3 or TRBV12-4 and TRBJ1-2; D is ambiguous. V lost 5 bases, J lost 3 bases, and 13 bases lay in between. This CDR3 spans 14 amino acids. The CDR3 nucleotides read TGTGCCAGCAGTCCGACCCCTCGGGACTATGGCTACACCTTC. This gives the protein CASSPTPRDYGYTF.

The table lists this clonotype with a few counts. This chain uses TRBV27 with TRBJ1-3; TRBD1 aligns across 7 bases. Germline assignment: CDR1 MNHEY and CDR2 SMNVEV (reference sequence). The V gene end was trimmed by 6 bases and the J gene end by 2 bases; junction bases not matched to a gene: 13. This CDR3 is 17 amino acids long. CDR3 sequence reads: CASRRTGEAQTGNTIYF. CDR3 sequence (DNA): TGTGCCAGCAGGCGGACAGGAGAAGCTCAAACTGGAAACACCATATATTTT.

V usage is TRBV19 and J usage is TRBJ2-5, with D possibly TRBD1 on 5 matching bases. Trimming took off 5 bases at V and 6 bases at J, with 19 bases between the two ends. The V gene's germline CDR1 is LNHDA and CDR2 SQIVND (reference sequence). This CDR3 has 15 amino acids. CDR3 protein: CASSVQGASSKTQYF. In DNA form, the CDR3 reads TGTGCCAGTAGTGTCCAAGGGGCTAGTTCAAAGACCCAGTACTTC.

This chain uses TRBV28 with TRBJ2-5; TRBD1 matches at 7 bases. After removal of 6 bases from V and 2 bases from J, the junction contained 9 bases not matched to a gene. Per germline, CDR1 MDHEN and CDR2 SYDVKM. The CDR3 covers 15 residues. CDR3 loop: CASRKQGPGQETQYF. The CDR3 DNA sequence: TGTGCCAGCAGGAAACAGGGGCCAGGACAAGAGACCCAGTACTTC.

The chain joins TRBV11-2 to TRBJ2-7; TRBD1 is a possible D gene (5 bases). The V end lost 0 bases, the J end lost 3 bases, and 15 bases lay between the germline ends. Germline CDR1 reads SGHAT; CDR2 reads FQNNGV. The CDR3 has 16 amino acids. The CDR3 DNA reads TGTGCCAGCAGCTTAGATCTAGGGGTTCGAGGCTACGAGCAGTACTTC. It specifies CASSLDLGVRGYEQYF. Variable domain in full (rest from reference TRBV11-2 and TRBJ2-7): EAGVAQSPRYKIIEKRQSVAFWCNPISGHATLYWYQQILGQGPKLLIQFQNNGVVDDSQLPKDRFSAERLKGVDSTLKIQPAKLEDSAVYLCASSLDLGVRGYEQYFGPGTRLTVT.

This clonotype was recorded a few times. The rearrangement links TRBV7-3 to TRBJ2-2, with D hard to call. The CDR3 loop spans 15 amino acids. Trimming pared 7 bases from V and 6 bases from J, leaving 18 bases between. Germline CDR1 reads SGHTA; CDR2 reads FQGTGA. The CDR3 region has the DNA TGTGCCAGCAAGCTTAATGAGGCTACCTCCGGGGAGCTGTTTTTT. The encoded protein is CASKLNEATSGELFF. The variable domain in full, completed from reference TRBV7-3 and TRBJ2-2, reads GAGVSQTPSNKVTEKGKYVELRCDPISGHTALYWYRQSLGQGPEFLIYFQGTGAADDSGLPNDRFFAVRPEGSVSTLKIQRTERGDSAVYLCASKLNEATSGELFFGEGSRLTVL.

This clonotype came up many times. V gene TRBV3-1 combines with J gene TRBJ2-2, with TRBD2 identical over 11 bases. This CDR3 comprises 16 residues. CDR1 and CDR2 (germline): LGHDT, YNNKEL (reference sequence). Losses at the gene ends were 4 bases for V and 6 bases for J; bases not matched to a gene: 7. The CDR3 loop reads CASSLAGGISAGELFF. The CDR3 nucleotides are TGTGCCAGCAGCCTAGCGGGAGGGATATCCGCCGGGGAGCTGTTTTTT.